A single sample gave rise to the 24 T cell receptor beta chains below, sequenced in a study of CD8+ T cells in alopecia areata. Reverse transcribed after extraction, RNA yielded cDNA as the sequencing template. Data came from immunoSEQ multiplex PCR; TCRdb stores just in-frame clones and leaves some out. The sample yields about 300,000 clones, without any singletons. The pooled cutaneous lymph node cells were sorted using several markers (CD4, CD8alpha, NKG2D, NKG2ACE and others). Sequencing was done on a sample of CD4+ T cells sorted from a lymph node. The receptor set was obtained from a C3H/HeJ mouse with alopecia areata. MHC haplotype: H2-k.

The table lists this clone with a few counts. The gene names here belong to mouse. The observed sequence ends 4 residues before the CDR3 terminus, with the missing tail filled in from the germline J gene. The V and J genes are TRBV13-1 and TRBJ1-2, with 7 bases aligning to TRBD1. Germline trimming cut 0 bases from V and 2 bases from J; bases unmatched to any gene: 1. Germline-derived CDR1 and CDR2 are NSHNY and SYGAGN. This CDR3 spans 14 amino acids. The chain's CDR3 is CASSDGDSNSDYTF. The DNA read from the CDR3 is TGTGCCAGCAGTGATGGGGACAGCAACTCC.

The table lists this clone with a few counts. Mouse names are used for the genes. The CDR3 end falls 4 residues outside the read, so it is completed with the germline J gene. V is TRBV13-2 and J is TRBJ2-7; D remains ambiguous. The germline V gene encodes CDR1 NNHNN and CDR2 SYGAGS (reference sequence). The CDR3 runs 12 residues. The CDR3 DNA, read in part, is TGTGCCAGCGGTGAACCTATGGAT. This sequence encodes CASGEPMD. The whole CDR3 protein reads CASGEPMDEQYF.

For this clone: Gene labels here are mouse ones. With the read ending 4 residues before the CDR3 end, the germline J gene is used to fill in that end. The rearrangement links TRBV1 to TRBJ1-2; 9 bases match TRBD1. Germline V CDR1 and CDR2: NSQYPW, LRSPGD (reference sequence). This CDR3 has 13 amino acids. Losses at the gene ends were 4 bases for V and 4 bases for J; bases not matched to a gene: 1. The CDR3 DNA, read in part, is TGCACCTGCAGTGGGACAGGGGCCTCC. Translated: CTCSGTGAS. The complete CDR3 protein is CTCSGTGASDYTF.

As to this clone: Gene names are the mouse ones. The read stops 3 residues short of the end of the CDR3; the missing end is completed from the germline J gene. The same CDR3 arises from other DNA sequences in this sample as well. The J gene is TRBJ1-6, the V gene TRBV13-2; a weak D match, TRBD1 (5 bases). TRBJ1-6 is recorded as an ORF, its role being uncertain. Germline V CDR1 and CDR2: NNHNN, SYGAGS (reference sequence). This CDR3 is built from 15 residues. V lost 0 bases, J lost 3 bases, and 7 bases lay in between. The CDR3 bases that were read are TGTGCCAGCGGTGATGCTGGGGGCTATAATTCGCCC. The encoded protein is CASGDAGGYNSP. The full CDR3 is CASGDAGGYNSPLYF.

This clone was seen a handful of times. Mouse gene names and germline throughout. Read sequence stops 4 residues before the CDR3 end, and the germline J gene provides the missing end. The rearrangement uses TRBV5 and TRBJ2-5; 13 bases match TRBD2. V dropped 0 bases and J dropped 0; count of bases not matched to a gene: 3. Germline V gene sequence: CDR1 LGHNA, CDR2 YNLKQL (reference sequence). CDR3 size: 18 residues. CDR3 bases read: TGTGCCAGCAGCCAAGAGGACTGGGGGGGCTCTAACCAAGAC. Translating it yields CASSQEDWGGSNQD. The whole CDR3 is CASSQEDWGGSNQDTQYF.

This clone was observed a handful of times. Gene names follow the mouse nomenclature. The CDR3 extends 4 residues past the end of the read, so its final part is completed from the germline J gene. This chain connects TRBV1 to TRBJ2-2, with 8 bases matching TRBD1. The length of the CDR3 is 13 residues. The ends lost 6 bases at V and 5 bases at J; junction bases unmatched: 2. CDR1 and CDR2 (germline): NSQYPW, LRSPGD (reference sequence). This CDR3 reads CTCSRGRTGQLYF. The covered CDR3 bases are TGCACCTGCAGCAGGGGGCGAACCGGG.

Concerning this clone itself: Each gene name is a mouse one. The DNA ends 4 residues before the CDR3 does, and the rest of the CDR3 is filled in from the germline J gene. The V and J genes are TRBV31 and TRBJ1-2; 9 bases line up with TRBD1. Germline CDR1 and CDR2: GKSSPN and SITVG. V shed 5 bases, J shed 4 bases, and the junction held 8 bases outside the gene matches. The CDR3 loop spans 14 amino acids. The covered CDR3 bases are TGTGCCTGGCAACAGGGGGCGCAGGTCTCC. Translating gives CAWQQGAQVS. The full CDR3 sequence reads CAWQQGAQVSDYTF.

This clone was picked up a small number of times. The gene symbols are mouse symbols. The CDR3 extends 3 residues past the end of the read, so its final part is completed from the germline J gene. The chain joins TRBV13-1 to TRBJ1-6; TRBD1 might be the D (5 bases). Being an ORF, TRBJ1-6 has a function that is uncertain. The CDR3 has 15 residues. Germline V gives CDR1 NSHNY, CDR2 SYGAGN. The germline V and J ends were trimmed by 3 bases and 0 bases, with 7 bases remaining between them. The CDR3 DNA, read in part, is TGTGCCAGCAGTGGGACATCTTCCTATAATTCGCCC. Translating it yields CASSGTSSYNSP. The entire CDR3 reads CASSGTSSYNSPLYF.

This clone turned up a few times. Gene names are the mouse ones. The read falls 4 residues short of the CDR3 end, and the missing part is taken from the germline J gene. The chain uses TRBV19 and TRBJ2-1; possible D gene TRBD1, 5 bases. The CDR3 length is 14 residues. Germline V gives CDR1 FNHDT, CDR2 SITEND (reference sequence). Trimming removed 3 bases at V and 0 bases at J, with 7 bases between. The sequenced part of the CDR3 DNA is TGTGCCAGCAGTACAGGGTATAACTATGCT. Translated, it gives CASSTGYNYA. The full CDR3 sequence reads CASSTGYNYAEQFF.

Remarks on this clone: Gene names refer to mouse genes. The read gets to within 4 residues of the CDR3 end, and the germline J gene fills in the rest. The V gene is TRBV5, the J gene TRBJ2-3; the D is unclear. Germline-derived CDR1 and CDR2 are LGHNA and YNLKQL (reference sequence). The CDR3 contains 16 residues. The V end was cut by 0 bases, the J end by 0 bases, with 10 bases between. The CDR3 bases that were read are TGTGCCAGCAGCCAAGATCCCACAGTTAGTGCAGAA. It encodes CASSQDPTVSAE. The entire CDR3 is CASSQDPTVSAETLYF.

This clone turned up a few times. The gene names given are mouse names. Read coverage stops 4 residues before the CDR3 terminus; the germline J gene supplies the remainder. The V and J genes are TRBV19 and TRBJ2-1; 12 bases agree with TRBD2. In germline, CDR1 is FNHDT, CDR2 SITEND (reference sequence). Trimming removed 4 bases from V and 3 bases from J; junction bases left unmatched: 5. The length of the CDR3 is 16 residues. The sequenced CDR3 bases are TGTGCCAGCAGTCCCCGGACTGGGGGGGTCTATGCT. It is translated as CASSPRTGGVYA. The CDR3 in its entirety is CASSPRTGGVYAEQFF.

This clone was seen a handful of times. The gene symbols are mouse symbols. The CDR3 here is CTCSDWGGSEQFF. The part of the CDR3 DNA that was read is TGCACCTGCAGTGACTGGGGGGGCTCT. This chain connects TRBV1 to TRBJ2-1; TRBD2 agrees at 11 bases. With the read ending 4 residues before the CDR3 end, the germline J gene is used to fill in that end. This CDR3 comprises 13 residues. Germline CDR1 reads NSQYPW; CDR2 reads LRSPGD (reference sequence).

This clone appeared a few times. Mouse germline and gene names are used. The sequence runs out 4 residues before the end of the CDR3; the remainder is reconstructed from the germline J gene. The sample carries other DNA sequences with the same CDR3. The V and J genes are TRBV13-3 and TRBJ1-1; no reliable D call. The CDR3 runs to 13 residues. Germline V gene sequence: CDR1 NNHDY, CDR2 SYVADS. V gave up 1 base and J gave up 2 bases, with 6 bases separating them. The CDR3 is CASSDLGNTEVFF. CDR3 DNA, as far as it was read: TGTGCCAGCAGTGATTTGGGTAACACA.

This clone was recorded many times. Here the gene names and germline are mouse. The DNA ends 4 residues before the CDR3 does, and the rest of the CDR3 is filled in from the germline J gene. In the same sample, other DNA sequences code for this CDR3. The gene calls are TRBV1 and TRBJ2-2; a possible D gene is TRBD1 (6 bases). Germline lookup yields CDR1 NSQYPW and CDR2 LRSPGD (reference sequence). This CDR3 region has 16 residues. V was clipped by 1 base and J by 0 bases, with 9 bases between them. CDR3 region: CTCSAAGTTNTGQLYF. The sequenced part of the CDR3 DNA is TGCACCTGCAGTGCAGCCGGGACAACAAACACCGGG.

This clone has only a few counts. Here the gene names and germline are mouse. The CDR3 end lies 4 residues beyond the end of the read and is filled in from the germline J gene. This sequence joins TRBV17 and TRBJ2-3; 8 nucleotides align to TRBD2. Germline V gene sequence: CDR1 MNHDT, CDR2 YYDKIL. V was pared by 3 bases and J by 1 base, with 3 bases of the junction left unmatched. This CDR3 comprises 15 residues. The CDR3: CASSRAGLGAETLYF. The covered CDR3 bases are TGTGCTAGCAGTAGGGCGGGACTGGGTGCAGAA.

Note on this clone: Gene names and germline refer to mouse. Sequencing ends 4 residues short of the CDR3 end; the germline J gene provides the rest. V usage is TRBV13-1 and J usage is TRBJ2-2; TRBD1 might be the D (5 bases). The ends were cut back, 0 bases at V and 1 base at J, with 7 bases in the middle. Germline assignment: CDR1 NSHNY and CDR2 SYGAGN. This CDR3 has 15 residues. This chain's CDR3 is CASSDAQENTGQLYF. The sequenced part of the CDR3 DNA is TGTGCCAGCAGTGATGCACAGGAAAACACCGGG.

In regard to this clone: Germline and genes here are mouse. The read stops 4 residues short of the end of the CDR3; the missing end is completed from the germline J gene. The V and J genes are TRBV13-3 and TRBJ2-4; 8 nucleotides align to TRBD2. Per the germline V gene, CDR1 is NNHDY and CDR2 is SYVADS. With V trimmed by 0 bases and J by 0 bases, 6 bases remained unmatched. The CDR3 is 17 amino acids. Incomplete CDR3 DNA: TGTGCCAGCAGTGATGGAATGGGGGGGACTAGTCAAAAC. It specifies CASSDGMGGTSQN. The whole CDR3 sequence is CASSDGMGGTSQNTLYF.

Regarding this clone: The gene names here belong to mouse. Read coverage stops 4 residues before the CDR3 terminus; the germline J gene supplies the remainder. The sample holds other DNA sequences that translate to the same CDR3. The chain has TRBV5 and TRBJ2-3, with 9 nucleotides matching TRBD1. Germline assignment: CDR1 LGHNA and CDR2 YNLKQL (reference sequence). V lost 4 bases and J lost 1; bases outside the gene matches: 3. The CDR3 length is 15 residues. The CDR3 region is CASSPQGAGAETLYF. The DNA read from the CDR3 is TGTGCCAGCAGCCCACAGGGGGCGGGTGCAGAA.

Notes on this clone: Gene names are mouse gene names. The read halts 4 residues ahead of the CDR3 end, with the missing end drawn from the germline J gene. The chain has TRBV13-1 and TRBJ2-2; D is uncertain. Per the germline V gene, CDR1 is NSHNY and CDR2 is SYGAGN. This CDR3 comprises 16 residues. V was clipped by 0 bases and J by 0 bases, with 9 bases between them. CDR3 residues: CASSDAKVANTGQLYF. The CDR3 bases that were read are TGTGCCAGCAGTGATGCAAAGGTCGCAAACACCGGG.

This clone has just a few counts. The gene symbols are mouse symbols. The DNA read from the CDR3 is TGTGCCAGCAGCCAATCGGGACTGGGCTCCTAT. As protein: CASSQSGLGSY. In full, the CDR3 is CASSQSGLGSYEQYF. The chain links TRBV5 to TRBJ2-7; TRBD2 aligns across 9 bases. The read stops 4 residues short of the end of the CDR3; the missing end is completed from the germline J gene. This CDR3 comprises 15 residues. The trim removed 2 bases at V and 0 bases at J, leaving 2 bases unmatched. Germline CDR1 reads LGHNA; CDR2 reads YNLKQL (reference sequence).

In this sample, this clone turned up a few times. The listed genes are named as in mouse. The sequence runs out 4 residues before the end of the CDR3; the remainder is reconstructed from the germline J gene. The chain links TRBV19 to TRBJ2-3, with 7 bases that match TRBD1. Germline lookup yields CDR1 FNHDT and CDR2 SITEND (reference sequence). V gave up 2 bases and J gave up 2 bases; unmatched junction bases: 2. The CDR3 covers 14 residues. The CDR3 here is CASSIGTDAETLYF. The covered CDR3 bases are TGTGCCAGCAGTATCGGGACAGATGCAGAA.

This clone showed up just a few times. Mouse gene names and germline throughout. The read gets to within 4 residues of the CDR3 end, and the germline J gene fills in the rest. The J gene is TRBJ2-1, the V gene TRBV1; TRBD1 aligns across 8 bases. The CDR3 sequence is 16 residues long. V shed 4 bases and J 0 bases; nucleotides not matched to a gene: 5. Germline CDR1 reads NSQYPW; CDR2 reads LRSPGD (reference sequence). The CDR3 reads CTCSGQGPSNYAEQFF. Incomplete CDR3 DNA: TGCACCTGCAGTGGACAGGGGCCCTCTAACTATGCT.

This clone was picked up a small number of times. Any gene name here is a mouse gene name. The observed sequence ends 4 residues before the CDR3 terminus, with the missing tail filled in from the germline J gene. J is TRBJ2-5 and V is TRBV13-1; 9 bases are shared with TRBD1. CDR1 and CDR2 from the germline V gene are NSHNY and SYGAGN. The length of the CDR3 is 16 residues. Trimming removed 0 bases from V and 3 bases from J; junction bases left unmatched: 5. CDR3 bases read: TGTGCCAGCAGTGATGTGAGGGACAGGGAGCAAGAC. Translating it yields CASSDVRDREQD. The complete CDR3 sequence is CASSDVRDREQDTQYF.

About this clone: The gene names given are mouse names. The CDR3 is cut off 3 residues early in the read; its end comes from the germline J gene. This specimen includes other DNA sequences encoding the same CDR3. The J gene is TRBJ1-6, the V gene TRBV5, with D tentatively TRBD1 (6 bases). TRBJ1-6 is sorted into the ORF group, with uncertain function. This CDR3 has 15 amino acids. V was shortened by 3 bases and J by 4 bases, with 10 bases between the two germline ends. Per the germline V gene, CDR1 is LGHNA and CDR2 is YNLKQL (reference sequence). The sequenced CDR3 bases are TGTGCCAGCAGCCAGGGGCAGGGGTATAATTCGCCC. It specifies CASSQGQGYNSP. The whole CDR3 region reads CASSQGQGYNSPLYF.